The T cell receptor (beta chain) described here comes from a study of T cells in Graves' hyperthyroidism and ophthalmopathy. This CDR3 is 15 amino acids long. The V gene lost 5 bases and the J gene lost 5 bases, with 18 bases spanning the gap. Per germline, CDR1 MNHEY and CDR2 SVGEGT. TCR beta CDR3 region amplification was performed from RNA transcripts. First-round RT-PCR of the TCR CDR3 relied on the HTBI primer set. Using its own MiXCR run on the multiplex PCR reads, TCRdb lists one record per CDR3 protein. This table holds about 380,000 distinct CDR3 sequences, about 15% found once. The chain employs TRBV6-2 or TRBV6-3 and TRBJ1-2; D may be TRBD1 (5 bases). Sequencing was carried out using blood. The TCR was taken from a woman aged 55-70 years with Graves' hyperthyroidism. DNA for the CDR3: TGTGCCAGCAGTCACGACAGAGGGTCTGGGTATGGCTACACCTTC. It specifies CASSHDRGSGYGYTF.